These 21 T cell receptor beta chains were all obtained from the same sample, sequenced in a study of T-cell memory formation after mild COVID-19. Using its own MiXCR run on the 5' RACE reads, TCRdb lists one record per CDR3 protein. The sample contains around 510,000 distinct CDR3 sequences, about a fifth of which appear only once. Sequencing was carried out using PBMCs or a T cell subset sorted from them (not recorded which). The receptors were gathered from an adult woman who had mild COVID-19 (a few samples of this study predate the infection). Cell type and time point are not known.

The chain is built from TRBV7-9 and TRBJ2-6, with 13 bases matching TRBD2. The CDR3 is made up of 17 amino acids. Germline CDR1 reads SEHNR; CDR2 reads FQNEAQ (reference sequence). Germline trimming cut 4 bases from V and 4 bases from J; bases unmatched to any gene: 4. This chain's CDR3 is CASSSRTSGSGANVLTF. In DNA, the CDR3 is TGTGCCAGCAGCTCTCGGACTAGCGGGAGCGGGGCCAACGTCCTGACTTTC.

This clonotype came up a few times. V gene TRBV10-3 combines with J gene TRBJ2-7; TRBD2 agrees at 9 bases. V trimming: 0 bases; J trimming: 7 bases; junction bases outside the gene matches: 7. CDR3 size: 15 residues. CDR1 and CDR2 from the germline V gene are ENHRY and SYGVKD. CDR3 protein: CAISESAASGTEQYF. The CDR3 nucleotides are TGTGCCATCAGTGAGTCGGCGGCTAGCGGGACGGAGCAGTACTTC.

This clonotype was picked up a small number of times. The rearrangement uses TRBV7-9 and TRBJ2-1, with 7 bases identical to TRBD2. Trimming took 5 bases from V and 4 from J; bases not matched to a gene: 11. This CDR3 has 16 residues. In germline, CDR1 is SEHNR, CDR2 FQNEAQ (reference sequence). CDR3 sequence: CASSLIGLADYNEQFF. The CDR3 DNA sequence: TGTGCCAGCAGCCTCATAGGGCTAGCGGATTACAATGAGCAGTTCTTC.

The chain joins TRBV6-5 to TRBJ2-2; D is possibly TRBD1 or TRBD2 (5 bases each). The germline CDR1 and CDR2 sequences are MNHEY and SVGAGI. Trimming pared 0 bases from V and 2 bases from J, leaving 13 bases between. The CDR3 spans 17 residues. The CDR3 DNA reads as TGTGCCAGCAGTTACTCGGCCCCAGGGAGTAACACCGGGGAGCTGTTTTTT. Its translation is CASSYSAPGSNTGELFF.

The chain uses TRBV4-1 and TRBJ2-7; no firm D call. The length of the CDR3 is 14 residues. Trimming cost V 4 bases and J 1 base, with 11 bases left between them. In germline, CDR1 is MGHRA, CDR2 YSYEKL. The CDR3 DNA reads as TGCGCCAGCAGCCCCGCCATCGGTTCCTACGAGCAGTACTTC. Translating gives CASSPAIGSYEQYF.

The chain has TRBV12-3 or TRBV12-4 and TRBJ1-6; 7 bases align to TRBD1. There are 15 residues in the CDR3. Trimming cost V 5 bases and J 9 bases; bases outside gene matches: 10. The CDR3 bases are TGTGCCAGCAGTCCAAGACAGGGTTTCGGTTCACCCCTCCACTTT. It specifies CASSPRQGFGSPLHF.

The sample holds a few counts of this clonotype. CDR3 residues: CASSLKREGRNEQFF. The DNA for the CDR3 is TGCGCCAGCAGCTTAAAGCGGGAGGGCCGGAATGAGCAGTTCTTC. The chain has TRBV5-1 and TRBJ2-1, with 10 bases identical to TRBD2. Germline lookup yields CDR1 SGHRS and CDR2 YFSETQ. V dropped 2 bases and J dropped 7; count of bases not matched to a gene: 6. This CDR3 contains 15 residues.

CDR3: CASSQPRTAFPTEAFF. The CDR3 coding sequence is TGCGCCAGCAGCCAACCCAGGACAGCTTTTCCCACTGAAGCTTTCTTT. The chain is built from TRBV4-1 and TRBJ1-1; D is possibly TRBD1 (6 bases). Germline CDR1 reads MGHRA; CDR2 reads YSYEKL. The CDR3 has 16 amino acids. The V gene lost 2 bases and the J gene lost 4 bases, with 17 bases spanning the gap.

This clonotype was observed a few times. The chain joins TRBV5-1 to TRBJ2-1; D is possibly TRBD2 (6 bases). This CDR3 has 14 residues. V was trimmed by 4 bases and J by 6 bases, leaving 14 bases between them. Germline CDR1 reads SGHRS; CDR2 reads YFSETQ. The CDR3 loop is CASSSEGEVNEQFF. The CDR3 DNA is TGCGCCAGCAGCAGTGAAGGGGAGGTCAATGAGCAGTTCTTC.

This chain links TRBV6-1 with TRBJ2-2, with TRBD1 matching 7 bases. V trimming: 5 bases; J trimming: 3 bases; junction bases outside the gene matches: 9. The CDR3 is made up of 16 amino acids. Germline V gene lookup returns CDR1 MNHNS and CDR2 SASEGT. The CDR3 nucleotides read TGTGCCAGCAGTCCCCGGGACAGTCGGGACACCGGGGAGCTGTTTTTT. Protein product: CASSPRDSRDTGELFF.

Only a few counts were recorded for this clonotype. This chain connects TRBV12-3 or TRBV12-4 to TRBJ2-7; 9 nucleotides line up with TRBD1. The CDR3 sequence is 16 residues long. V lost 0 bases to trimming and J lost 3 bases; unmatched junction nucleotides: 6. CDR3 amino acids: CASSLAAGTGRYEQYF. CDR3 nucleotides: TGTGCCAGCAGTTTAGCGGCCGGGACAGGGCGCTACGAGCAGTACTTC.

DNA for the CDR3: TGCGCCAGCAGCGACCCGGACAGTGGGTCACCCCTCCACTTT. As protein: CASSDPDSGSPLHF. The rearrangement joins TRBV5-1 to TRBJ1-6; the D gene is possibly TRBD1 (6 bases). The V gene lost 4 bases and the J gene lost 10 bases, with 15 bases spanning the gap. Per the germline V gene, CDR1 is SGHRS and CDR2 is YFSETQ. The CDR3 is made up of 14 amino acids.

This clonotype came up once. The rearrangement uses TRBV3-1 and TRBJ2-7, with D perhaps matching TRBD1 or TRBD2 (6 bases each). V was trimmed by 5 bases and J by 5 bases, leaving 16 bases between them. The CDR3 contains 14 residues. The germline V gene encodes CDR1 LGHDT and CDR2 YNNKEL (reference sequence). The CDR3 DNA follows: TGTGCCAGCAGCTCCTGGGGGGACAAAAACGAGCAGTACTTC. It translates to CASSSWGDKNEQYF.

The chain uses TRBV5-1 and TRBJ1-2, with a weak D call TRBD1 (5 bases). CDR1 is SGHRS and CDR2 is YFSETQ in the germline V gene. This CDR3 is built from 12 residues. Trimming cost V 4 bases and J 8 bases, with 12 bases left between them. CDR3 loop: CASSPGTRGYTF. CDR3 bases: TGCGCCAGCAGCCCCGGGACTCGAGGCTACACCTTC.

The CDR3 loop is CASSLLGGYNEQFF. The CDR3 DNA is TGTGCCAGCAGCCTCCTGGGGGGGTACAATGAGCAGTTCTTC. J is TRBJ2-1 and V is TRBV7-2; 7 nucleotides agree with TRBD2. The CDR3 is 14 amino acids. With V trimmed by 5 bases and J by 4 bases, 5 bases remained unmatched. Germline V gives CDR1 SGHTA, CDR2 FQGNSA.

This clonotype was counted only a few times. This sequence joins TRBV2 and TRBJ2-3; no reliable D call. V was trimmed by 6 bases and J by 2 bases, leaving 12 bases between them. CDR3 length: 14 residues. The germline gives CDR1 SNHLY, CDR2 FYNNEI. The CDR3 spells CASRRLGITDTQYF. The CDR3 DNA sequence: TGTGCCAGCAGACGCCTAGGGATCACAGATACGCAGTATTTT.

The chain employs TRBV6-6 and TRBJ2-7, with D possibly TRBD2 on 8 matching bases. Germline assignment: CDR1 MNHNY and CDR2 SVGAGI (reference sequence). Between the trimmed V and J ends, which lost 2 bases and 2 bases, there was a span of 22 bases. The CDR3 sequence is 18 residues long. CDR3 in amino acids: CASSYHRQGSGGTYEQYF. In DNA, the CDR3 is TGTGCCAGCAGTTACCATCGACAGGGATCGGGAGGGACCTACGAGCAGTACTTC.

V usage is TRBV11-1 and J usage is TRBJ2-2; 9 bases map to TRBD1. From germline, CDR1 is SGHAT and CDR2 FQDESV (reference sequence). V shed 3 bases, J shed 4 bases, and the junction held 9 bases outside the gene matches. This CDR3 region has 17 residues. The CDR3 sequence is CASSFLPGTGFTGELFF. The CDR3 nucleotides are TGTGCCAGCAGCTTTCTTCCCGGGACAGGGTTCACCGGGGAGCTGTTTTTT.

The V call is TRBV24-1, the J call TRBJ2-5; possibly TRBD1 for D (6 bases). V was pared by 6 bases and J by 1 base, with 14 bases between. CDR1 and CDR2 from the germline V gene are KGHDR and SFDVKD. CDR3 length: 15 residues. The CDR3 DNA follows: TGTGCCACCAGTTTAGGCAGGGGACCCCAAGAGACCCAGTACTTC. Its protein is CATSLGRGPQETQYF.

The V gene is TRBV7-2, the J gene TRBJ2-7; tentatively, D is TRBD1 or TRBD2 (6 bases each). CDR3 length equals 13 residues. The germline V and J ends were trimmed by 5 bases and 7 bases, with 15 bases remaining between them. CDR1 SGHTA and CDR2 FQGNSA come from the germline V gene. The CDR3 DNA follows: TGTGCCAGCAGCCGGAGGGGGGCAGGGGAGCAGTACTTC. This codes for CASSRRGAGEQYF.

In its sample, this clonotype was seen many times. A read error may produce the germline difference seen at one junction end. This chain connects TRBV5-1 to TRBJ2-5, with no clear D. Germline CDR1 reads SGHRS; CDR2 reads YFSETQ. The CDR3 covers 14 residues. The CDR3 protein is CASSLSPGQETQYF. The CDR3 bases are TGTGCCAGCAGCTTATCTCCCGGGCAAGAGACCCAGTACTTC.